The clone carrying this T cell receptor beta chain came up once. The sample belongs to a study of blood T cell repertoires in COVID-19. For the study at large: Samples representing acute and convalescent COVID-19 were sourced from the United States, Italy and Spain. PBMCs, B-cell-depleted T cells, or T cells provided the cDNA or gDNA that made up the material.

Trimming removed 11 bases from V and 9 bases from J, with 23 bases in between. This CDR3 comprises 15 residues. Germline loops: CDR1 MDHEN, CDR2 SYDVKM. Per the original data handling: Using reference gene primer amplification, nucleated cell counts were estimated. Generated by immunoSEQ multiplex PCR, the TCRdb table keeps only in-frame clones and is missing some. V and J calls and clone size are those listed in that table; D and trimming were worked out from the DNA. The table has 200,000 to 300,000 clones, 84% seen once; the top ten hold over 8.5%. Source material: peripheral blood. The clonotype originates from a human donor in a cohort sampled during active COVID-19. V gene TRBV28 combines with J gene TRBJ1-6; D unresolved. This CDR3 reads CAACQTQASTSPLHF. As DNA, the CDR3 is TGTGCCGCCTGCCAAACGCAGGCTTCAACTTCACCCCTCCACTTT.